Listed below are T cell receptor beta chains from one sample, sequenced in a study of blood T cell repertoires in COVID-19. Clones were sequenced by immunoSEQ multiplex PCR, and TCRdb holds only the in-frame ones, with some missing. This table has 250,000 to 300,000 clones, 70% to 90% appearing once. The specimen was peripheral blood. The receptors were gathered from a woman in her seventies with acute or convalescent COVID-19. CDR3s leave out the opening cysteine and the closing phenylalanine or tryptophan. Part of the rows lack a size; the others show once, few, many or a class for expanded clones.

J gene,V gene,clone size,CDR3 protein
TRBJ1-1,TRBV7-9,NA,ASSILTPNTEAF
TRBJ2-1,TRBV5-1,NA,ASSSTIGARGISEQF
TRBJ2-1,TRBV11-2,NA,ASRSGDYNEQF
TRBJ2-3,TRBV5-4,NA,ASRLKSGNTQY
TRBJ1-1,TRBV6-6,few,ASSFRQGLNTEAF
TRBJ1-2,TRBV30,few,AWSGLSAGSIYGYT
TRBJ1-1,TRBV5-6,NA,ASSLQGGTEAF
TRBJ1-1,TRBV18,NA,ASSPLIAEKNTEAF
TRBJ1-4,TRBV19,NA,ASSPGQGATSEKLF
TRBJ2-7,TRBV19,many,ASSESGGSSSYEQY
TRBJ2-7,TRBV2,once,ASSEGRQLSYEQY
TRBJ2-1,TRBV5-1,NA,ASSLGSGGGNEQF
TRBJ1-5,TRBV4-1,few,ASSQVSGYQPQH
TRBJ2-2,TRBV11-2,NA,ASSRDRVVNGELF
TRBJ1-4,TRBV7-2,NA,ASSSDRGGKLF
TRBJ2-3,TRBV9,NA,ASSKRTSGGDTQY
TRBJ2-5,TRBV7-3,once,ASSLASGRQETQY
TRBJ2-3,TRBV14,NA,ASSPRRPLSYRRGASTDTQY
TRBJ1-2,TRBV28,NA,ASRRRTDGYT
TRBJ1-2,TRBV5-1,NA,ASSLGQDGYT
TRBJ1-6,TRBV19,NA,ASSPLGTGEGSPLH
TRBJ1-5,TRBV10-2,NA,ASSERSQPQH
TRBJ2-7,TRBV2,NA,ASSEGLAAYEQY
TRBJ2-1,TRBV30,NA,AWSVGNEQF
TRBJ2-7,TRBV5-1,NA,ASSLGTSGVYEQY
TRBJ2-1,TRBV11-2,NA,ASTGGRSYNEQF
TRBJ2-1,TRBV7-6,NA,ASSGLAVNNEQF
TRBJ2-4,TRBV14,NA,ASSRQAGYGNIQY
TRBJ1-2,TRBV13,NA,ASSSLLQRANYGYT
TRBJ2-7,TRBV7-9,NA,ASSGWVSGDSYEQY
TRBJ1-2,TRBV7-9,NA,ASSNRPRVLGNYGYT
TRBJ1-5,TRBV19,NA,ASRSIGVQPQH
TRBJ1-2,TRBV3-1/TRBV3-2,once,ASSPTLNRAGYGYT
TRBJ1-6,TRBV5-1,NA,ASSLQGRDNSPLH
TRBJ1-4,TRBV5-1,NA,ASSLGQGAPEKLF
TRBJ1-5,TRBV14,once,ASSRGQFHSNQPQH
TRBJ1-1,TRBV7-2,NA,ASSAGTGVAAF
TRBJ1-1,TRBV30,NA,AWSVSGQGRAF
TRBJ1-4,TRBV3-1/TRBV3-2,NA,ASSPTNRVPGEKLF
TRBJ1-1,TRBV12-5,NA,ASGRRASTEAF
TRBJ2-7,TRBV5-6,NA,ASSGANEQY
TRBJ1-2,TRBV5-5,NA,ASSWLGGQGYGYT
TRBJ1-5,TRBV5-5,few,ASSLGGTGYQPQH
TRBJ1-3,TRBV3-1/TRBV3-2,NA,ASSRTDGNTIY
TRBJ1-4,TRBV18,NA,ASTTQGPREKLF
TRBJ2-5,TRBV7-3,NA,ASSPRVGSFETQY
TRBJ1-4,TRBV9,NA,ASSVENRANEKLF
TRBJ2-6,TRBV7-2,NA,ASSLAPHPGVGANVLT
TRBJ2-2,TRBV4-2,NA,ASSQDGQVAGELF
TRBJ2-1,TRBV6-5,NA,ASSDPDRYNEQF
TRBJ2-6,TRBV7-3,NA,ASSLGGLGANVLT
TRBJ1-1,TRBV18,NA,ASSPQGANTEAF